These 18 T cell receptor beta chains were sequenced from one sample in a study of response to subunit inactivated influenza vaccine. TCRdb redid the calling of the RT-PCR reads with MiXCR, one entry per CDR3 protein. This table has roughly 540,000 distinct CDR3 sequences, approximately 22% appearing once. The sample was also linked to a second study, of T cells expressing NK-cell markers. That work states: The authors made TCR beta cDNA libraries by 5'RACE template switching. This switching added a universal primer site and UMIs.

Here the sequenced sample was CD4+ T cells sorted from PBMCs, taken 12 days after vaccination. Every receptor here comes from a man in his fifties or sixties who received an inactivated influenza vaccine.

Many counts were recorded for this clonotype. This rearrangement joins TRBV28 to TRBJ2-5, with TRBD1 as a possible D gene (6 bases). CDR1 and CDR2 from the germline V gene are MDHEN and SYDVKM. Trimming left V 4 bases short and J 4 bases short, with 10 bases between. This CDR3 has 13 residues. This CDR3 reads CASSWGRGETQYF. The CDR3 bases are TGTGCCAGCAGTTGGGGGCGCGGAGAGACCCAGTACTTC. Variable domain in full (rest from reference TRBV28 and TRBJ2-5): DVKVTQSSRYLVKRTGEKVFLECVQDMDHENMFWYRQDPGLGLRLIYFSYDVKMKEKGDIPEGYSVSREKKERFSLILESASTNQTSMYLCASSWGRGETQYFGPGTRLLVL.

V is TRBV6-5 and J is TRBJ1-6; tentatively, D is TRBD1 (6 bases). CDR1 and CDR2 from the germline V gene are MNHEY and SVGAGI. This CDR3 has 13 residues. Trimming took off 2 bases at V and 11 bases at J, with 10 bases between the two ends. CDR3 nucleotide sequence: TGTGCCAGCAGTTACGGGGGGCGAACACCCCTCCACTTT. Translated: CASSYGGRTPLHF.

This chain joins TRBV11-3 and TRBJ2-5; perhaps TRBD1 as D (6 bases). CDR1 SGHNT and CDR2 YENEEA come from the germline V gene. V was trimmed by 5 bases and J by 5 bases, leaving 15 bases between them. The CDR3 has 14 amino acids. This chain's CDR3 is CASSLGTTEETQYF. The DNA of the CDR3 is TGTGCCAGCAGCCTTGGGACAACCGAGGAGACCCAGTACTTC.

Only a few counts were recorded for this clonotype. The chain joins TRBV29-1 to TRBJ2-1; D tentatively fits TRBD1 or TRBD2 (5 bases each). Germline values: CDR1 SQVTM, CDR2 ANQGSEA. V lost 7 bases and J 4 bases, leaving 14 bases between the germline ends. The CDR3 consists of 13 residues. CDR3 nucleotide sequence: TGCAGCGCCGCCGGGACCTCATACAATGAGCAGTTCTTC. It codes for CSAAGTSYNEQFF.

The CDR3 coding sequence is TGTGCCAGCAGTGGGGGCTCAGGAGTTTGGCAGTTCTTC. It codes for CASSGGSGVWQFF. The V gene is TRBV2, the J gene TRBJ2-1, with D perhaps matching TRBD1 (5 bases). Looked up from germline, CDR1 is SNHLY and CDR2 is FYNNEI. V lost 4 bases to trimming and J lost 12 bases, with 16 bases between them. The CDR3 spans 13 residues.

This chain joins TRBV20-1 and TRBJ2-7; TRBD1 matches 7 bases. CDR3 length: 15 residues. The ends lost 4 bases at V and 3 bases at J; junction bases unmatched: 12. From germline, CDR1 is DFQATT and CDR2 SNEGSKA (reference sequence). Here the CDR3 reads CSATGTEARYYEQYF. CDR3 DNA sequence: TGCAGTGCTACAGGGACAGAAGCAAGGTACTACGAGCAGTACTTC.

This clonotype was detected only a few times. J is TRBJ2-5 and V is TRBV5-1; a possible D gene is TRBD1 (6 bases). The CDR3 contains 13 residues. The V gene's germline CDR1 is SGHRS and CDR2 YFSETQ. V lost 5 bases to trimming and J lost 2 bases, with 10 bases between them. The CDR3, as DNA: TGCGCCAGCAGGGACAGCCCACAAGAGACCCAGTACTTC. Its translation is CASRDSPQETQYF.

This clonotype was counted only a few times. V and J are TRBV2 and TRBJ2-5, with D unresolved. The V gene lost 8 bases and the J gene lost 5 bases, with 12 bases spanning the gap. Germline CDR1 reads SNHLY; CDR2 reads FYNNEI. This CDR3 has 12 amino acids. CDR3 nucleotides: TGTGCCAGCCTGACGGGTGGGGAGACCCAGTACTTC. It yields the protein CASLTGGETQYF.

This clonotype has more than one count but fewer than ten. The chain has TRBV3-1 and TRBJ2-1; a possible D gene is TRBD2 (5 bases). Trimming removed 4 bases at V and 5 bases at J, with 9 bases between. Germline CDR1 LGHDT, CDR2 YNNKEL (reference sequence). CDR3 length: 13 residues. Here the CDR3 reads CASSPSSNNEQFF. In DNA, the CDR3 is TGTGCCAGCAGCCCCTCTAGCAACAATGAGCAGTTCTTC.

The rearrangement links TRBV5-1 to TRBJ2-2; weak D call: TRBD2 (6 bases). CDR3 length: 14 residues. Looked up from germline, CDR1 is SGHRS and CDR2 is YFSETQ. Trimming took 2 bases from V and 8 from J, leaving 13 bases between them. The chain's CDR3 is CASSLTAGSGELFF. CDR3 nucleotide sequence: TGCGCCAGCAGCTTAACGGCGGGATCTGGGGAGCTGTTTTTT.

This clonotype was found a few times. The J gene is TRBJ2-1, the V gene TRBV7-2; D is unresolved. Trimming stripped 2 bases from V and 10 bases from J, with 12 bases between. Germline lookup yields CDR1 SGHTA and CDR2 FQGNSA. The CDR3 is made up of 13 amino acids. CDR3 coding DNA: TGTGCCAGCAGCTTATTTCAGGTTTGGGAGCAGTTCTTC. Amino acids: CASSLFQVWEQFF.

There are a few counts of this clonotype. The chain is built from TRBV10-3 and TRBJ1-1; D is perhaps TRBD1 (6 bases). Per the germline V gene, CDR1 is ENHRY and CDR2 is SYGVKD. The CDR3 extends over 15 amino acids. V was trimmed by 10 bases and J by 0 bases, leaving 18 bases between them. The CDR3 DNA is TGTGCCACCCGAGATTGGGGGCCAATGAACACTGAAGCTTTCTTT. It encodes CATRDWGPMNTEAFF.

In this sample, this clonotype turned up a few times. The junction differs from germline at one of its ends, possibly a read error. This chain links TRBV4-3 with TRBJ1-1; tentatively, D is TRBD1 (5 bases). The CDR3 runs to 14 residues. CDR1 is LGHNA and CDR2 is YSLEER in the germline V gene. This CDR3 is CASSQDREATEAFF. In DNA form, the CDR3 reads TGCGCCAGCAGCCAAGACAGGGAGGCCACTGAAGCTTTTTTT.

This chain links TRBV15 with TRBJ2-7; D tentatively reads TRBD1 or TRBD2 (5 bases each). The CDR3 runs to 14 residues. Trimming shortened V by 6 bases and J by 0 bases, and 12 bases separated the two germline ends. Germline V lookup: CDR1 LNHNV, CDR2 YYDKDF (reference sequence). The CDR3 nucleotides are TGTGCCACCAGAGGGGCCGGGGACTCCTACGAGCAGTACTTC. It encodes CATRGAGDSYEQYF. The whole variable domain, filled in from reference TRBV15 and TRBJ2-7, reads DAMVIQNPRYQVTQFGKPVTLSCSQTLNHNVMYWYQQKSSQAPKLLFHYYDKDFNNEADTPDNFQSRRPNTSFCFLDIRSPGLGDTAMYLCATRGAGDSYEQYFGPGTRLTVT.

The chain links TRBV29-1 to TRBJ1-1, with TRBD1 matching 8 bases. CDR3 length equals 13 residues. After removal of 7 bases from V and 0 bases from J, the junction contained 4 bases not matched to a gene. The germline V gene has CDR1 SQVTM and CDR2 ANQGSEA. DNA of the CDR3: TGCAGCGGGAGGACAGGGATGAACACTGAAGCTTTCTTT. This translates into CSGRTGMNTEAFF.

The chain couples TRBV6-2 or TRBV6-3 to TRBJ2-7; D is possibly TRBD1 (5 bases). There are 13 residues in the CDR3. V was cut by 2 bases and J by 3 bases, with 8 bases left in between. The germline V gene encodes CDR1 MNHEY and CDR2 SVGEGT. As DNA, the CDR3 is TGTGCCAGCAGTTACAGACAGCACTACGAGCAGTACTTC. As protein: CASSYRQHYEQYF.

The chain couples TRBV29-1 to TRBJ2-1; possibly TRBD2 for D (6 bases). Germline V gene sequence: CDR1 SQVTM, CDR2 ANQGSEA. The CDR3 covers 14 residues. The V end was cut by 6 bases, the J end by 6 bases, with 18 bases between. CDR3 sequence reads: CSVRSTGGFNEQFF. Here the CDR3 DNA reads TGCAGCGTCCGATCTACCGGGGGATTCAATGAGCAGTTCTTC.

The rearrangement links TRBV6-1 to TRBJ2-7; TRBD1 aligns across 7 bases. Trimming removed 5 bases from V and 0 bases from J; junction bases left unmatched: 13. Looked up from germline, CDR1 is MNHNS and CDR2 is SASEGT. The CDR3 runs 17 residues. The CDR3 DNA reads TGTGCCAGCAGTAGACCGGGACAGAGCCTTAGCTCCTACGAGCAGTACTTC. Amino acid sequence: CASSRPGQSLSSYEQYF.